This TCR beta chain comes out of a study of response to subunit inactivated influenza vaccine. TCRdb processed the RT-PCR reads anew with MiXCR; each CDR3 protein has one entry. The sample consists of 180,000 or so distinct CDR3 sequences, approximately 12% of them appearing once. V lost 4 bases and J lost 1, with 12 bases in between. The germline V gene has CDR1 KGHDR and CDR2 SFDVKD. This CDR3 comprises 16 residues. These sequences were also reported in another study, on T cells expressing NK-cell markers. That work states: cDNA encoding TCR beta was synthesized via 5'RACE template switching incorporating UMIs. Restriction of sorting to alpha-beta TCR T cells was accomplished in several experiments using an anti-gamma-delta TCR antibody. In a few donors, dominant clonotypes made up about 25-60.1% of CD3+CD56-NKG2C+ cells.

The genes are TRBV24-1 and TRBJ2-2; a weak D match, TRBD2 (6 bases). Sample: CD8+ T cells sorted from PBMCs, taken approximately 12 days after vaccination. This clonotype was obtained from a man between 45 and 60 years old who received an inactivated influenza vaccine. The CDR3 DNA follows: TGTGCCACCAGTGACTTAGCGGTCGAGAACACCGGGGAGCTGTTTTTT. Its protein is CATSDLAVENTGELFF.